This T cell receptor (beta chain) was identified during a study of blood T cell repertoires in COVID-19. This CDR3 is built from 14 residues. V lost 5 bases to trimming and J lost 2 bases, with 10 bases between them. The germline V gene has CDR1 SNHLY and CDR2 FYNNEI. The study drew participants aged about 18 to 89 years from approximately 23 US areas. Self-reported history from a screening survey and questionnaire set each donor's cohort. Per the study methods: The assay estimated nucleated cells by amplifying reference gene primers. Only in-frame clones appear in the TCRdb table, and some are missing; sequencing was by immunoSEQ multiplex PCR. V, J and clone size are taken as reported in that table, and D and trimming were inferred from the DNA itself. This table has more than 450,000 clones, about 90% appearing once.

The sequence derives from a woman aged 18-35 years who had recovered from COVID-19. This chain connects TRBV2 to TRBJ2-1; the D gene is possibly TRBD1 (6 bases). The material sequenced was PBMCs or T cells enriched from blood (not recorded which). The CDR3 nucleotides are TGTGCCAGCAGTAGATCAGGGGCCTACAATGAGCAGTTCTTC. Its translation is CASSRSGAYNEQFF.